This T cell receptor (beta chain) appears in the sequencing data of a study of T cells in narcolepsy. The protocol was immunoSEQ multiplex PCR, while the TCRdb copy is restricted to in-frame clones and leaves out a portion. This sample has 20,000 to 25,000 clones; about 81% occur once, and the top ten carry roughly 4.1%. Germline V gene lookup returns CDR1 LGHNA and CDR2 YNFKEQ. This CDR3 is built from 16 residues. V lost 0 bases, J lost 4 bases, and 16 bases lay in between. The clonotype comes from a human donor in good health. J is TRBJ2-7 and V is TRBV4-2; maybe TRBD2 (6 bases). What was sequenced was memory (CD45RA-) CD4+ T cells from blood. The CDR3 is CASSQDRRQGGYEQYF. The CDR3 DNA sequence: TGTGCCAGCAGCCAAGATCGTAGGCAGGGAGGATACGAGCAGTACTTC.